The 5 T cell receptor beta chains presented below share a single source sample, sequenced in a study of T cells expressing NK-cell markers. Reprocessing the 5' RACE reads, TCRdb reports a single entry for every CDR3 protein and omits DNA. The sample's table shows more than 90,000 distinct CDR3 sequences. Sequenced material: blood T cells: a sorted CD56 or NKG2C T cell subset, CD4+ or CD8+ T cells, or bulk PBMC T cells (not recorded which). These receptors were taken from a woman aged 18 to 69 in good health.

The rearrangement links TRBV20-1 to TRBJ2-1. CDR1 and CDR2 (germline): DFQATT, SNEGSKA (reference sequence). CDR3 size: 13 residues. This CDR3 is CSASGPSMNEQFF.

The V gene is TRBV6-1, the J gene TRBJ1-6; TCRdb designates TRBD1, a call that cannot be tested without DNA. The CDR3 is made up of 16 amino acids. Germline-derived CDR1 and CDR2 are MNHNS and SASEGT. The CDR3 is CASSPRTGTGYSPLHF.

The V call is TRBV7-8, the J call TRBJ2-1; without DNA, the TCRdb call of TRBD2 cannot be checked. The CDR3 runs 17 residues. Looked up from germline, CDR1 is SGHVS and CDR2 is FQNEAQ. Here the CDR3 reads CASSLNPSGVVYNEQFF.

The J gene is TRBJ2-1, the V gene TRBV12-3 or TRBV12-4; TCRdb reports TRBD2, a call that lacks DNA to check it against. This CDR3 comprises 14 residues. The chain's CDR3 is CASKLEAEFSEQFF.

V gene TRBV20-1 combines with J gene TRBJ2-7; TCRdb designates TRBD2, a call that cannot be tested without DNA. CDR1 and CDR2 from the germline V gene are DFQATT and SNEGSKA (reference sequence). The CDR3 loop spans 14 amino acids. The CDR3: CSARKLAALYEQYF.